This T cell receptor beta chain was observed in a study of blood T cells in healthy people across ages. Trimming left V 11 bases short and J 2 bases short, with 13 bases between. The CDR3 is 14 amino acids. Comments on this clonotype: The antigen remains unidentified.

For the second PCR, which ran for roughly 6 to 11 cycles, a sample-barcoded 5' primer and a J-beta primer mix were used. TCRdb used MiXCR to reprocess the 5' RACE reads, holding one entry per CDR3 protein. In the table there are hundreds of thousands of distinct CDR3 sequences, approximately 50% of which are singletons. Approximately 9.2 milliliters was the volume of peripheral blood drawn from each donor. Researchers report isolating at least 7 million PBMCs per sample. Findings and limits, study-wide: Possibly, changes in expanded clonotypes were confounded because donor CMV status was unknown.

The chain is built from TRBV12-3 or TRBV12-4 and TRBJ2-6; D is unresolved. What was sequenced was blood. The TCR originated in a man in his 60s in good health. In nucleotides, the CDR3 is TGTGCCGGCACGGGTACCACTGGGGCCAACGTCCTGACTTTC. As protein: CAGTGTTGANVLTF.